This T cell receptor (beta chain) was captured by sequencing in a study of T cells in Graves' hyperthyroidism and ophthalmopathy. RNA transcripts gave rise to amplified TCR beta CDR3 regions. Carried out on the TCR CDR3, a first-round RT-PCR used the HTBI primer set. TCRdb analysed the multiplex PCR reads with MiXCR anew, one entry per CDR3 protein. The sample includes roughly 570,000 distinct CDR3 sequences, just over 45% of them seen just once. The CDR3 has 14 residues. With 1 base removed from V and 3 bases from J, the gap between germline ends came to 9 bases. Germline-derived CDR1 and CDR2 are SEHNR and FQNEAQ (reference sequence).

The V call is TRBV7-9, the J call TRBJ1-2, with D hard to call. The sequence was obtained from a woman between 18 and 29 years old with Graves' hyperthyroidism. The source material was peripheral blood or thyroid tissue (not recorded which). Here the CDR3 DNA reads TGTGCCAGCAGCTTAGACCCTATGGACTATGGCTACACCTTC. As protein: CASSLDPMDYGYTF.